This TCR beta chain stems from a study of OX40 agonist ivuxolimab in advanced cancers. Study-level points and caveats: CD8+ T cells averaged more expanded clones than CD4+.

On this clone: Its antigen is not known.

Produced via immunoSEQ multiplex PCR; TCRdb's table is partial and in-frame only. The sample shows some 74,000 clones, around 94% of them seen only once. The TCR comes from an adult with an advanced solid tumor such as melanoma, head and neck, liver or kidney cancer. This specimen was CD4+ or CD8+ T cells sorted from blood, taken in a trial of the OX40 agonist ivuxolimab.

The CDR3 DNA sequence: TGTGCCAGCAGGTACCTCTCGACAGACCCCCTCCAAGAGACCCAGTACTTC. Protein sequence: CASRYLSTDPLQETQYF. The chain couples TRBV28 to TRBJ2-5, with D possibly matching TRBD1 (5 bases). Trimming shortened V by 6 bases and J by 1 base, and 21 bases separated the two germline ends. This CDR3 spans 17 amino acids. The germline gives CDR1 MDHEN, CDR2 SYDVKM.